The present T cell receptor (beta chain) was sequenced within a study of cytomegalovirus exposure and HLA in healthy donors. Germline-derived CDR1 and CDR2 are MNHNY and SVGAGI (reference sequence). The V segment lost 6 bases and the J segment 0 bases; nucleotides outside the gene matches: 0. This CDR3 comprises 14 residues. PCR involved 60 Vbeta and 13 Jbeta primers. Libraries were prepared by immunoSEQ multiplex PCR; TCRdb keeps only in-frame clonotypes and omits some of them. Among about 160,000 clones, 87% were seen once, and the ten largest hold 0.8% to 1%. The clonotype originates from a young woman in good health and CMV-seronegative. Sequences were obtained from PBMCs. The chain uses TRBV6-6 and TRBJ2-3; 10 nucleotides agree with TRBD2. CDR3 nucleotide sequence: TGTGCCAGCAGGACTAGCGGGAGCACAGATACGCAGTATTTT. It codes for CASRTSGSTDTQYF.